What follows describes a single TCR beta chain. This entry is derived from a study of blood T cell repertoires in COVID-19. On the study more broadly: Material from acute and convalescent COVID-19 was sourced from the United States, Italy and Spain. The analysed material was cDNA or gDNA that came from T cells, B-cell-depleted T cells, or PBMCs.

The authors' processing: Nucleated cell number was recorded as an estimate derived from reference gene primer amplification. Assay: immunoSEQ multiplex PCR; the TCRdb copy retains only in-frame clones and omits some. That table is the source of V, J and clone size, and D and trimming were worked out from the DNA. The sample lists around 270,000 clones; 84% were seen once. The CDR3 extends over 12 amino acids. The V gene's germline CDR1 is SQVTM and CDR2 ANQGSEA. With 3 bases removed from V and 6 bases from J, the gap between germline ends came to 12 bases. Sequencing was carried out using peripheral blood. The sequence came from a woman aged 40-49 years who had recovered from COVID-19. The rearrangement joins TRBV29-1 to TRBJ2-7; tentative D call: TRBD2 (6 bases). CDR3 in amino acids: CSVDGGMGEQYF. The CDR3 DNA reads as TGCAGCGTTGACGGGGGAATGGGCGAGCAGTACTTC.